What follows is one T cell receptor (beta chain) and its context. The CDR3 totals 14 residues. CDR1 is MGHDK and CDR2 is SYGVNS in the germline V gene. V lost 6 bases, J lost 3 bases, and 12 bases lay in between. This entry comes from a study of CD8+ T cells in alopecia areata. As the sequencing template, cDNA was produced by extracting RNA and reverse transcribing it. Assay used: immunoSEQ multiplex PCR; TCRdb lists only in-frame clones, some missing. The sample yields under 250,000 clones, around 50% seen once. The source is a human donor in good health. This rearrangement joins TRBV25-1 to TRBJ1-3; D is ambiguous. The sample consisted of CD8+ T cells sorted from blood. The CDR3 loop is CASSAYEYGNTIYF. As DNA, the CDR3 is TGTGCCAGCAGCGCTTACGAGTATGGAAACACCATATATTTT.